These 17 T cell receptor beta chains came from one sample sequenced in a study of Graves' ophthalmopathy and Graves' hyperthyroidism. TCR beta CDR3 amplification used RNA transcripts. HTBI primers were used in a first-round RT-PCR, which preceded a second-round multiplex PCR. From the multiplex PCR reads, TCRdb called clonotypes with MiXCR, one entry per CDR3 protein. The table includes approximately 700,000 distinct CDR3 sequences, roughly two fifths detected once. Sample: peripheral blood. These receptors came from an adult man with Graves' ophthalmopathy.

At least ten counts were recorded for this clonotype. The chain carries TRBV6-1 and TRBJ2-6; 7 bases line up with TRBD1. With V trimmed by 8 bases and J by 3 bases, 13 bases remained unmatched. CDR3 length equals 17 residues. Germline CDR1 reads MNHNS; CDR2 reads SASEGT. The CDR3 reads CASVRQGHPLGANVLTF. The CDR3 DNA reads as TGTGCCAGCGTCAGACAGGGTCATCCTCTTGGGGCCAACGTCCTGACTTTC.

V usage is TRBV29-1 and J usage is TRBJ2-6, with D perhaps TRBD1 (7 bases). The CDR3 totals 15 residues. V dropped 6 bases and J dropped 3 bases, with 15 bases sitting between them. CDR1 SQVTM and CDR2 ANQGSEA come from the germline V gene. The CDR3 sequence is CSVAGGGDGANVLTF. In DNA form, the CDR3 reads TGCAGCGTAGCAGGGGGAGGTGATGGGGCCAACGTCCTGACTTTC.

With respect to this clonotype: A read error may be the cause here, since a much bigger clone is one base away. Because it lacks the conserved phenylalanine or tryptophan at the end, this CDR3 is likely a read error. The chain couples TRBV7-9 to TRBJ2-7; D unresolved. The length of the CDR3 is 13 residues. The V gene lost 5 bases and the J gene lost 3 bases, with 11 bases spanning the gap. Per the germline V gene, CDR1 is SEHNR and CDR2 is FQNEAQ (reference sequence). The CDR3 DNA follows: TGTGCCAGCAGCCGAGGACCCTTCTACGAGCAGTACTCC. It is translated as CASSRGPFYEQYS.

This clonotype was seen at least ten times. The V call is TRBV7-9, the J call TRBJ1-3; maybe TRBD1 (5 bases). This CDR3 has 15 amino acids. The ends were cut back, 6 bases at V and 2 bases at J, with 14 bases in the middle. Germline CDR1 and CDR2: SEHNR and FQNEAQ (reference sequence). CDR3 DNA sequence: TGTGCCAGCAGACAGGCCGTGGGGCCTGGAAACACCATATATTTT. This codes for CASRQAVGPGNTIYF.

As concerns this clonotype: A single base separates this from a much larger clone, so it may be a read error. The chain uses TRBV5-1 and TRBJ1-4; weak D call: TRBD1 (5 bases). The CDR3 consists of 14 residues. Germline V CDR1 and CDR2: SGHRS, YFSETQ. Trimming removed 0 bases at V and 10 bases at J, with 13 bases between. In DNA, the CDR3 is TGCGCCAGCAGCTTGGGGCACCCGAGGGGAAAACTGTTTTTT. Amino acid sequence: CASSLGHPRGKLFF. The whole variable domain, filled in from reference TRBV5-1 and TRBJ1-4, reads KAGVTQTPRYLIKTRGQQVTLSCSPISGHRSVSWYQQTPGQGLQFLFEYFSETQRNKGNFPGRFSGRQFSNSRSEMNVSTLELGDSALYLCASSLGHPRGKLFFGSGTQLSVL.

CDR3 loop: CSAELTGELFF. The CDR3 DNA follows: TGCAGCGCGGAGTTAACAGGGGAGCTGTTTTTT. The gene calls are TRBV29-1 and TRBJ2-2, with D uncertain. This CDR3 has 11 residues. The germline V and J ends were trimmed by 7 bases and 8 bases, with 11 bases remaining between them. Per the germline V gene, CDR1 is SQVTM and CDR2 is ANQGSEA.

As for this clonotype: A much larger clone sits a single nucleotide away, making a read error possible. The chain carries TRBV10-3 and TRBJ1-1; tentative D call: TRBD1 (6 bases). This CDR3 region has 11 residues. CDR1 and CDR2 (germline): ENHRY, SYGVKD. The CDR3 sequence: CATRGGGAALF. The CDR3 DNA is TGTGCCACGAGAGGGGGGGGGGCAGCTCTCTTT.

In nucleotides, the CDR3 is TGTGCCAGCAGTGAATTTATAAGGGGCCGCAATCAGCCCCAGCATTTT. As protein: CASSEFIRGRNQPQHF. The genes are TRBV25-1 and TRBJ1-5, with TRBD1 as a possible D gene (5 bases). The CDR3 has 16 amino acids. Germline assignment: CDR1 MGHDK and CDR2 SYGVNS. The V end was cut by 1 base, the J end by 2 bases, with 12 bases between.

This clonotype was observed at least ten times. The chain is built from TRBV2 and TRBJ1-5, with TRBD1 as a possible D gene (6 bases). Between the trimmed V and J ends, which lost 5 bases and 1 base, there was a span of 15 bases. The germline CDR1 and CDR2 sequences are SNHLY and FYNNEI. The CDR3 has 16 amino acids. Written as DNA, the CDR3 is TGTGCCAGCAGTCCCTATGGTAGGGGGAGCAATCAGCCCCAGCATTTT. This codes for CASSPYGRGSNQPQHF.

For this clonotype: With a much larger clone just one base away, this may be a read error. The chain has TRBV5-4 and TRBJ2-7; TRBD1 matches at 7 bases. Germline loops: CDR1 SGHNT, CDR2 YYREEE (reference sequence). The CDR3 extends over 14 amino acids. CDR3 sequence reads: CASSTGQAAYEQYF. CDR3 in DNA: TGCGCCAGCAGCACCGGACAGGCCGCCTACGAGCAGTACTTC.

Worth noting for this clonotype: With a much larger clone just one base away, this may be a read error. V gene TRBV9 combines with J gene TRBJ2-2, with D unclear. Germline V gene data show CDR1 as SGDLS and CDR2 as YYNGEE. This CDR3 spans 14 amino acids. V was shortened by 1 base and J by 4 bases, with 8 bases between the two germline ends. The CDR3 protein is CASSVPGGTGELFF. The CDR3, as DNA: TGTGCCAGCAGCGTACCAGGCGGCACCGGGGAGCTGTTTTTT.

This clonotype was picked up a small number of times. This chain uses TRBV19 with TRBJ2-5, with D tentatively TRBD1 or TRBD2 (5 bases each). Trimming took off 1 base at V and 9 bases at J, with 18 bases between the two ends. Germline V gene sequence: CDR1 LNHDA, CDR2 SQIVND (reference sequence). The CDR3 loop spans 15 amino acids. CDR3 nucleotides: TGTGCCAGTAGTATAGTCCGGGCCCAAGGGGAGCCCCAGTACTTC. It translates to CASSIVRAQGEPQYF.

As regards this clonotype: A read error may produce the germline difference seen at one junction end. J is TRBJ2-5 and V is TRBV24-1; 8 bases are shared with TRBD1. Germline V gene data show CDR1 as KGHDR and CDR2 as SFDVKD. The CDR3 has 11 residues. The CDR3 here is CVTRDRETQYF. In DNA form, the CDR3 reads TGTGTCACCCGGGACAGGGAGACCCAGTACTTC.

A remark on this clonotype: A much larger clone is a single base away; this may be a read error. Because the CDR3 is missing its conserved closing phenylalanine or tryptophan, this is likely a read error. The chain combines TRBV19 with TRBJ1-1; 7 bases fit TRBD1. Germline CDR1 and CDR2: LNHDA and SQIVND (reference sequence). The CDR3 totals 14 residues. The trim removed 5 bases at V and 1 base at J, leaving 4 bases unmatched. The CDR3 DNA is TGTGCCAGTAGTTCGGACAGGCGGAACACTGAAGCTTTCCTT. Protein product: CASSSDRRNTEAFL.

At least ten counts were recorded for this clonotype. The chain has TRBV2 and TRBJ2-5; tentative D call: TRBD2 (7 bases). V gave up 0 bases and J gave up 1 base, with 12 bases separating them. The CDR3 is made up of 16 amino acids. Germline V gene lookup returns CDR1 SNHLY and CDR2 FYNNEI. The DNA of the CDR3 is TGTGCCAGCAGTGAAGCGCTCGGGGGGCGCCAAGAGACCCAGTACTTC. This translates into CASSEALGGRQETQYF.

The sample holds many counts of this clonotype. The V call is TRBV29-1, the J call TRBJ2-7; 13 positions agree with TRBD2. Unmatched junction bases numbered 4, after V lost 7 bases and J lost 7 bases. Germline CDR1 SQVTM, CDR2 ANQGSEA. There are 12 residues in the CDR3. In DNA, the CDR3 is TGCAGCGCTCGACTAGCGGGGGGAGAGCAGTACTTC. It translates to CSARLAGGEQYF.

The table lists this clonotype with a few counts. V is TRBV4-3 and J is TRBJ1-5; D remains ambiguous. Germline CDR1 is LGHNA and CDR2 is YSLEER. The CDR3 consists of 17 residues. Deletions cut 1 base from V and 0 bases from J, with 13 bases between. CDR3 loop: CASSQVVGSDSNQPQHF. The CDR3 nucleotides are TGCGCCAGCAGCCAAGTAGTAGGCAGTGATAGCAATCAGCCCCAGCATTTT.